These T cell receptor beta chains were read from a single sample in a study of tumor-infiltrating lymphocytes in glioblastoma multiforme. TCRdb passed the multiplex PCR reads through MiXCR, listing each CDR3 protein once. Among more than 9,000 distinct CDR3 sequences listed, about 70% were seen once. Sequencing was carried out using brain tumor tissue. The receptors derive from a male donor with glioblastoma. Each CDR3 is given with its conserved first and last residue. Fields, in order: J gene, V gene, D gene, clone size, CDR3 DNA, CDR3 protein. The D gene is left open where the match is weak. Size is omitted from some rows. Given values are once, few, many or a class for expanded clones.

>TRBJ2-7|TRBV20-1|-|medium-sized
TGCAGTGCTAGGGACGGTTACTCCTACGAGCAGTACTTC
CSARDGYSYEQYF
>TRBJ2-7|TRBV20-1|-|-
TGCAGTGCTAGAGAGGCGGACTCCTACGAGCAGTACTTC
CSAREADSYEQYF
>TRBJ2-5|TRBV15|-|-
TGTGCCACCAGCAGGGGACGGGATATGAGGCAAGAGACCCAGTACTTC
CATSRGRDMRQETQYF
>TRBJ2-1|TRBV5-6|-|many
TGTGCCAGCAGCACCTTTAAGGGAGATAGCAATGAGCAGTTCTTC
CASSTFKGDSNEQFF
>TRBJ1-5|TRBV20-1|TRBD1|-
TGCAGTGCTAAGGACAGGGGCTTGGTGGCTCAATACAATCAGCCCCAGCATTTT
CSAKDRGLVAQYNQPQHF
>TRBJ1-1|TRBV11-2|-|-
TGTGCCAGCAGGACTACTCTAGGGGTTGGGGACACTGAAGCTTTCTTT
CASRTTLGVGDTEAFF
>TRBJ2-6|TRBV6-5|-|few
TGTGCCAGCAGCTCTGGGGCCAACGTCCTGACTTTC
CASSSGANVLTF
>TRBJ1-2|TRBV6-2/TRBV6-3|-|medium-sized
TGTGCCAGCAGTCCAGCCTATGGCTACACCTTC
CASSPAYGYTF
>TRBJ2-1|TRBV11-2|-|-
TGCGCCAGCAGCTTGGCGGTAATGGGGCCTTCGCGCAATGAGCAGTTCTTC
CASSLAVMGPSRNEQFF
>TRBJ2-7|TRBV20-1|TRBD2|-
TGCAGTGCTAGGCGTAGCGGGGGGGCCTACGAGCAGTACTTC
CSARRSGGAYEQYF
>TRBJ2-7|TRBV6-1|-|medium-sized
TGTGCCAGCACCATCGAGGGGGGGCCCTACGAGCAGTACTTC
CASTIEGGPYEQYF
>TRBJ2-5|TRBV20-1|-|-
TGCAGTGCTAGAGATTGGCACGGTGAGACCCAGTACTTC
CSARDWHGETQYF
>TRBJ2-1|TRBV6-2/TRBV6-3|-|-
TGTGCCAACCTGACTGGCGGTGAGTACTACAACGAGCAGTTCTTC
CANLTGGEYYNEQFF
>TRBJ2-7|TRBV27|TRBD1|many
TGTGCCAGCAGTTCCGGGACAGCTACCTACGAGCAGTACTTC
CASSSGTATYEQYF
>TRBJ2-3|TRBV12-3/TRBV12-4|-|-
TGTGCCGGCAGTCCGGGAAAGGGGCTCACAGATACGCAGTATTTT
CAGSPGKGLTDTQYF
>TRBJ1-5|TRBV10-2|TRBD1|few
TGCGCCAGCAGGCCCTTGGCGACAGGGGGTCAGCCCCAGCATTTT
CASRPLATGGQPQHF
>TRBJ1-5|TRBV12-3/TRBV12-4|-|-
TGTGCCAGCAGATCTCAGAGGAGTCAGCTCCAGCATTTT
CASRSQRSQLQHF
>TRBJ1-1|TRBV4-1|-|medium-sized
TGCGCCAGCAGCCAAGATCGCTACAGGCAGAACACTGAAGCTTTCTTT
CASSQDRYRQNTEAFF
>TRBJ2-7|TRBV6-5|-|medium-sized
TGTGCCAGCAGTTACGTCGGGTTCCACGAGCAGTACTTC
CASSYVGFHEQYF
>TRBJ2-5|TRBV18|TRBD1|-
TGTGCCAGCCGAGGGACAGGTGAAGAGACCCAGTACTTC
CASRGTGEETQYF
>TRBJ2-7|TRBV11-2|TRBD1|once
TGTGCCAGAAACACTCTTCAACTGACAGGGGGCCCTATACGGGGGCACTACTTC
CARNTLQLTGGPIRGHYF
>TRBJ2-1|TRBV10-3|TRBD2|-
TGTGCCATCAGTGTGGATGGGAGGGCCAACAATGAGCAGTTCTTC
CAISVDGRANNEQFF
>TRBJ2-7|TRBV20-1|TRBD2|few
TGCAGTGCTCGCCGGGACTACCTAAATTTCTACGAGCAGTACTTC
CSARRDYLNFYEQYF
>TRBJ2-7|TRBV10-3|TRBD1|-
TGTGCCGTCAGTGAGTCAGGACAGGACTACGAGCAGTACTTC
CAVSESGQDYEQYF
>TRBJ2-1|TRBV19|-|once
TGTGCCAGTAGTATCGGCAGTGTCTACAATGAGCAGTTCTTC
CASSIGSVYNEQFF
>TRBJ2-3|TRBV4-1|-|medium-sized
TGCGCCAGCAGCCAAGATACTCAAGACTTCACAGATACGCAGTATTTT
CASSQDTQDFTDTQYF
>TRBJ1-1|TRBV12-3/TRBV12-4|-|-
TGTGCCAGCAGTTTAGGGACATTGAACAGTGAAGCCTTCTTT
CASSLGTLNSEAFF
>TRBJ1-5|TRBV20-1|-|few
TGCAGTGCTAATCCGGGACACACAAATAGCAATCAGCCCCAGCATTTT
CSANPGHTNSNQPQHF
>TRBJ2-3|TRBV20-1|-|few
TGCAGTGCTAGACGGGACTCTATGTCCACAGATACGCAGTATTTT
CSARRDSMSTDTQYF
>TRBJ1-5|TRBV6-1|TRBD1|-
TGTGCCAGCAGTGACGAGACAGGGGGCACTCAGCCCCAGCATTTT
CASSDETGGTQPQHF
>TRBJ2-7|TRBV10-3|TRBD1|-
TGTGCCATCAGTGAGACGGGACAGGGGTACCAACAGTACTTC
CAISETGQGYQQYF
>TRBJ2-3|TRBV10-3|-|-
TGTGCTATCAGTGAGTTGTACGCAGATACGCAGTATTTT
CAISELYADTQYF
>TRBJ2-7|TRBV20-1|TRBD2|once
TGCAGTGCTAGAAGGTTAGCGGGGGGAAGAGACGAGCAGTACTTC
CSARRLAGGRDEQYF
>TRBJ2-1|TRBV3-1|TRBD2|-
TGTGCCAGCAGCTTTCGAGGGCTAGCGGGAAATGAGCAGTTCTTC
CASSFRGLAGNEQFF
>TRBJ2-4|TRBV30|TRBD1|-
TGTGCCTGGAGATACAGGGGGAACATTCAGTACTTC
CAWRYRGNIQYF
>TRBJ2-5|TRBV6-5|-|-
TGTGCCAGCAGTTATCAGGGGGGGAAGACCCAGTACTTC
CASSYQGGKTQYF
>TRBJ2-3|TRBV4-2|TRBD2|-
TGTGCCAGCAGCCGGGTCGGGATAGCGGGTCCCACAGATACGCAGTATTTT
CASSRVGIAGPTDTQYF
>TRBJ2-1|TRBV20-1|TRBD2|-
TGCAGTGCTGGGTACTCAACTAGCGGGAATTACAATGAGCAGTTCTTC
CSAGYSTSGNYNEQFF
>TRBJ2-1|TRBV10-3|TRBD1|-
TGTGCCATCAGAGGGACAGGGCCTGGCAATGAGCAGTTCTTC
CAIRGTGPGNEQFF
>TRBJ2-7|TRBV15|TRBD2|many
TGTGCCACCCGACTAGCCGGGGGGTACGAGCAGTACTTC
CATRLAGGYEQYF
>TRBJ1-2|TRBV11-2|-|large
TGTGCCAGCACCTCTCGGGGGGTGAACGGCTACACCTTC
CASTSRGVNGYTF
>TRBJ1-5|TRBV4-1|-|once
TGCGCCAGCAGCCGAGGGCTCACGAGCAATCAGCCCCAGCATTTT
CASSRGLTSNQPQHF
>TRBJ2-5|TRBV11-1|-|-
TGTGCCAGCAGCCCGACAGGATACCAAGAGACCCAGTACTTC
CASSPTGYQETQYF
>TRBJ2-1|TRBV20-1|-|-
TGCAGTGCTAGAGATGAGGCAAGGCCGTATGATCAGTTCTTC
CSARDEARPYDQFF
>TRBJ2-1|TRBV6-1|-|-
TGTGGACACGGACTCCCCTACAATGAGCAGTTCTTC
CGHGLPYNEQFF
>TRBJ2-5|TRBV29-1|-|medium-sized
TGCAGCGTGAGGCCCCAAGAGACCCAGTACTTC
CSVRPQETQYF
>TRBJ1-2|TRBV28|-|-
TGTGCCAGCAGTACCATATCTAAGCGGCCGGACTATGGCTACACCTTC
CASSTISKRPDYGYTF
>TRBJ1-6|TRBV20-1|-|-
TGCAATGCTAGAGGGCGGGGTACCGTGAATTCACTCCTCCACTTT
CNARGRGTVNSLLHF
>TRBJ2-7|TRBV6-1|TRBD1|once
TGTGCCAGCTACGACAGGGCTTTCTCCGAGCAGCACTTC
CASYDRAFSEQHF
>TRBJ2-3|TRBV11-3|-|once
TGTGCCAGCAGCCCGGCACAGGGAGATCCCGAAGGGACGCAGTATTTT
CASSPAQGDPEGTQYF
>TRBJ2-3|TRBV10-2|-|-
TGCGCCAGCAGATCGCAAGCGGATACGCAGTATTTT
CASRSQADTQYF
>TRBJ2-3|TRBV12-3/TRBV12-4|-|-
TGTGCCAGCTTAGGAGGGGGATTCACAGATACGCAGTATTTT
CASLGGGFTDTQYF
>TRBJ1-1|TRBV11-2|-|few
TGTGTCAGCAGCCAACGGGTGGTAACTGAAGCTTTCTTT
CVSSQRVVTEAFF
>TRBJ2-5|TRBV20-1|-|-
TGCAGTGTTAGCTTTGGAGGGAGTATTAGTGGGGCCCAGTTCTTT
CSVSFGGSISGAQFF
>TRBJ2-3|TRBV20-1|TRBD2|-
TGCAGTGCTAGTCGCCCCGGACTAGCGGGGGGGCCGAGTAGCACAGATACGCGGTACTTT
CSASRPGLAGGPSSTDTRYF